A selection of T cell receptor beta chains follows, all from one sample in a study of blood T cell repertoires in COVID-19. The data were produced by immunoSEQ multiplex PCR, yet TCRdb's version contains in-frame clones alone and is incomplete. The sample lists 200,000 to 300,000 clones, approximately 87% occurring once. Sequencing used peripheral blood. These receptors originate from a human donor in a cohort sampled during active COVID-19. Both conserved end residues are trimmed from each CDR3.

j_gene,v_gene,CDR3aa
TRBJ2-5,TRBV18,ASSTTKTGPGETQY
TRBJ2-2,TRBV29-1,SVTKQGGPNTGELF
TRBJ2-7,TRBV7-2,ASSLGWSSYEQY
TRBJ2-7,TRBV7-2,ASSTHGTGSNEQY
TRBJ1-2,TRBV7-9,ASSYPGQGAYGYT
TRBJ2-2,TRBV13,ASRGKRRSTGELF
TRBJ2-1,TRBV5-1,ASSLEGRGNEQF
TRBJ2-1,TRBV10-3,AISERQGAYNEQF
TRBJ2-7,TRBV28,ASSSGQTSYEQY
TRBJ1-6,TRBV15,ATSRGTGATHNSPLH
TRBJ1-2,TRBV15,ATSRGGGQVLGYT
TRBJ1-2,TRBV27,ASSRTGSGGYT
TRBJ1-1,TRBV6-5,ASTGGTEAF
TRBJ2-1,TRBV28,ASSKVTSRDEQF
TRBJ2-4,TRBV5-8,ASSLEGLAVAKNIQY
TRBJ2-5,TRBV5-1,ASSRDNQETQY
TRBJ1-4,TRBV6-5,ASQGSGVEKLF
TRBJ1-1,TRBV6-6,ASRPIGQNTEAF
TRBJ2-3,TRBV12-5,ASGPLFGKRGDTQY
TRBJ2-1,TRBV9,ASSVGRGNSYNEQF
TRBJ1-1,TRBV27,ASNPTGAGGEAF
TRBJ1-2,TRBV15,ATSRDPGQYGYT
TRBJ1-5,TRBV3-1/TRBV3-2,ASSQGTDSNQPQH
TRBJ1-1,TRBV7-9,ASSPTDVSSEAF
TRBJ1-5,TRBV6-6,ASSLKITGAEGNQPQH
TRBJ2-2,TRBV5-4,ASSPLAGGNTGELF
TRBJ2-2,TRBV5-1,ASSLGQNTGELF
TRBJ2-2,TRBV7-2,ASSLQSGIISGELF
TRBJ1-5,TRBV28,ASSFRPQH
TRBJ1-2,TRBV5-5,ASSWGTVNYGYT
TRBJ1-4,TRBV6-5,ASSTGWPNEKLF
TRBJ2-7,TRBV6-5,ASRLAGPDYEQY
TRBJ2-2,TRBV3-1/TRBV3-2,ASSRRERGGISGELF
TRBJ2-5,TRBV29-1,SVVRSQETQY
TRBJ1-4,TRBV11-2,ASGLRRGEKLF
TRBJ2-3,TRBV4-3,ASSPADTDTQY
TRBJ1-5,TRBV2,ASSALDRSNQPQH
TRBJ2-3,TRBV5-1,ASSLGQGGDTQY
TRBJ2-7,TRBV10-3,AIEVNNEQY
TRBJ1-1,TRBV24-1,ATSDFPGAEAF
TRBJ1-4,TRBV5-1,ASSLTTGGYEKLF
TRBJ2-5,TRBV20-1,SARSLETQY
TRBJ2-7,TRBV4-3,ASATNRGGYEQY
TRBJ2-7,TRBV11-2,ASSFERGGSYEQY
TRBJ2-5,TRBV4-1,ASSRQRDETQY
TRBJ2-3,TRBV18,ASSPRQREDTQY
TRBJ1-5,TRBV5-5,ASSLAGTGKNEPQH
TRBJ2-3,TRBV28,ASSAPRAGTTDTQY
TRBJ2-2,TRBV10-3,AISSGANTGELF